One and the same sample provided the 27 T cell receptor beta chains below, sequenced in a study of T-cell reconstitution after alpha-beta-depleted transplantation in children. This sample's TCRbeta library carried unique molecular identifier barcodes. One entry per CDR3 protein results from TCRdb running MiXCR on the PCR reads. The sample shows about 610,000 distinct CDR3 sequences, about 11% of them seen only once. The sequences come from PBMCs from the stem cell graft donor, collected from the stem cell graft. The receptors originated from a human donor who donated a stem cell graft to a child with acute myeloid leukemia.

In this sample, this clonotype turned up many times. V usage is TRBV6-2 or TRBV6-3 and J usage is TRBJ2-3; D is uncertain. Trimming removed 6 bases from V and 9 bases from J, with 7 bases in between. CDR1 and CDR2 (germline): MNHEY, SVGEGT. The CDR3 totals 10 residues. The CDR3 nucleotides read TGTGCCAGCAGGGGCCCAACGCAGTATTTT. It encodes CASRGPTQYF.

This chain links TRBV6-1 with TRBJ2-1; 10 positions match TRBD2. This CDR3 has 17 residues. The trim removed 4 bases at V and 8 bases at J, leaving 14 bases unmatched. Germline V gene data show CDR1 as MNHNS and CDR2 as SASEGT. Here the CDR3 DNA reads TGTGCCAGCAGTGTCCCCCGGCCGGGACTAGCGTCGGATGAGCAGTTCTTC. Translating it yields CASSVPRPGLASDEQFF.

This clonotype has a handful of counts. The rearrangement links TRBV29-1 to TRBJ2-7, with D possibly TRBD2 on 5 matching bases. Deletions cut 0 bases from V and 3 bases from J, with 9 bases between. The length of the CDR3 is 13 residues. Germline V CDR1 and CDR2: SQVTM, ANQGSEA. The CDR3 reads CSVEDMEDYEQYF. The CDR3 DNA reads TGCAGCGTTGAAGATATGGAGGACTACGAGCAGTACTTC.

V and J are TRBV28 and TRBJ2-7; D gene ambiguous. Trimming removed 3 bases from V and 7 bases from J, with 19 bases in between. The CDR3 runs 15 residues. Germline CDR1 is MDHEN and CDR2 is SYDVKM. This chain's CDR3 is CASSFSETGAWEQYF. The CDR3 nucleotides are TGTGCCAGCAGTTTTTCGGAAACCGGAGCGTGGGAGCAGTACTTC.

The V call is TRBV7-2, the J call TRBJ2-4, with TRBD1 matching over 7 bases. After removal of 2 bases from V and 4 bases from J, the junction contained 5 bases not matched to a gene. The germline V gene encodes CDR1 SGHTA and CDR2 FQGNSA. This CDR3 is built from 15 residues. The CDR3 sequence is CASSLSRGQKNIQYF. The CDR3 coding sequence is TGTGCCAGCAGCTTAAGTAGGGGACAGAAAAACATTCAGTACTTC.

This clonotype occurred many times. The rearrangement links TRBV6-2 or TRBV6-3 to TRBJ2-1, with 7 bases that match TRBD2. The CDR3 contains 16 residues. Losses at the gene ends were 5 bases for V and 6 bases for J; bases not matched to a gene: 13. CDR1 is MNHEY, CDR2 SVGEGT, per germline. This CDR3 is CASSRGPSGRGNEQFF. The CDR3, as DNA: TGTGCCAGCAGTCGCGGACCTAGCGGCCGGGGCAATGAGCAGTTCTTC.

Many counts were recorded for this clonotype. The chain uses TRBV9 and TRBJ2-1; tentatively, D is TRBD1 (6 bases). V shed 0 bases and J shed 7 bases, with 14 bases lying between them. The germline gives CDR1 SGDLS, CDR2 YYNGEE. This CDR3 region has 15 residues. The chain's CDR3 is CASSVDGDIRNEQFF. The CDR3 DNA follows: TGTGCCAGCAGCGTAGACGGGGACATACGAAATGAGCAGTTCTTC.

The CDR3 loop reads CASSTPEGGAFF. The CDR3 nucleotides read TGTGCCAGCAGTACCCCGGAAGGGGGAGCTTTCTTT. The V call is TRBV6-5, the J call TRBJ1-1, with D possibly matching TRBD1 (6 bases). Trimming took off 5 bases at V and 10 bases at J, with 14 bases between the two ends. This CDR3 is built from 12 residues. Germline CDR1 and CDR2: MNHEY and SVGAGI.

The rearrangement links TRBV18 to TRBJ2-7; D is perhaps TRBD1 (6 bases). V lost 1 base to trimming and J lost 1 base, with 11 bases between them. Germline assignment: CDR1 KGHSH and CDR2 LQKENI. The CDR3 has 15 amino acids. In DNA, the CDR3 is TGTGCCAGCTCACCACTCGGGACACAATCCTACGAGCAGTACTTC. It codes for CASSPLGTQSYEQYF.

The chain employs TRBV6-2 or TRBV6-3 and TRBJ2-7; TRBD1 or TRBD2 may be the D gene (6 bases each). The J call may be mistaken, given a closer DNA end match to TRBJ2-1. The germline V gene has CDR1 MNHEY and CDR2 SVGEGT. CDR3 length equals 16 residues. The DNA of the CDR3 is TGTGCCAGCAGTTACCCCCCTTGGGGGGCTATCTACGAGCAGTTCTTC. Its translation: CASSYPPWGAIYEQFF.

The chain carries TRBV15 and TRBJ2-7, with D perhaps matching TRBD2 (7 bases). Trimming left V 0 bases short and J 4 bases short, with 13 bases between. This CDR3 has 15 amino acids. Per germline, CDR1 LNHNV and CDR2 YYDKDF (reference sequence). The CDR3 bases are TGTGCCACCAGCAGAGAAGGGGGGGGATATTACGAGCAGTACTTC. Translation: CATSREGGGYYEQYF.

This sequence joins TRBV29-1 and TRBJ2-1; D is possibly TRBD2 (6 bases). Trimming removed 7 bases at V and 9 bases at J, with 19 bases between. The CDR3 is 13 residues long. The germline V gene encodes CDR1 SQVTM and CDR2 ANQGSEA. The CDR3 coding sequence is TGCAGCGCGCTGGGGGGAGAAACGAGTGAGCAGTTCTTC. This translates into CSALGGETSEQFF.

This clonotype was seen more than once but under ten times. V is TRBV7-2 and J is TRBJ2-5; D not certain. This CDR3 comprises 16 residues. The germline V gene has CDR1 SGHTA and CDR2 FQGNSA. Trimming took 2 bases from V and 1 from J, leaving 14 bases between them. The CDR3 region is CASSLPRSTAQETQYF. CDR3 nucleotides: TGTGCCAGCAGCTTACCCCGAAGTACCGCCCAAGAGACCCAGTACTTC.

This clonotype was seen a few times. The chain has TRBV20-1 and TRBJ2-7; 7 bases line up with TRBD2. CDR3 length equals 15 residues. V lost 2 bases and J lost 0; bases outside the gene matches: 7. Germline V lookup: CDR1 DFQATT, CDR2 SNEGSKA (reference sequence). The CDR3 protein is CSARMPAGSSYEQYF. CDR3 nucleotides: TGCAGTGCTAGAATGCCAGCGGGAAGCTCCTACGAGCAGTACTTC.

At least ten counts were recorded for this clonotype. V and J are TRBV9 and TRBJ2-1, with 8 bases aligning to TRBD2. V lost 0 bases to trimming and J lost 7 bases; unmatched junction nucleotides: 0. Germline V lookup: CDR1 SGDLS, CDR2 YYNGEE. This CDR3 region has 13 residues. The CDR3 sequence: CASSVGGRNEQFF. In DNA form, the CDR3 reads TGTGCCAGCAGCGTAGGCGGGAGGAATGAGCAGTTCTTC.

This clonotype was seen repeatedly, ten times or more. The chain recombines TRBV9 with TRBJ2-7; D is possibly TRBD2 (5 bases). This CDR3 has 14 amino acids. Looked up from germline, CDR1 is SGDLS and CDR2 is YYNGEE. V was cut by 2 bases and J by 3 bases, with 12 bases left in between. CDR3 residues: CASSVAADRYEQYF. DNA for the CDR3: TGTGCCAGCAGCGTTGCAGCGGACCGCTACGAGCAGTACTTC.

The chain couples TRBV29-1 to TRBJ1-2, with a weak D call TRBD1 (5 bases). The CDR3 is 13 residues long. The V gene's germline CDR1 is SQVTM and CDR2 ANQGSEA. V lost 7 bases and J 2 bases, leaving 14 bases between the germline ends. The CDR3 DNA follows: TGCAGCGACGCGACAGCTCCAAACTATGGCTACACCTTC. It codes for CSDATAPNYGYTF.

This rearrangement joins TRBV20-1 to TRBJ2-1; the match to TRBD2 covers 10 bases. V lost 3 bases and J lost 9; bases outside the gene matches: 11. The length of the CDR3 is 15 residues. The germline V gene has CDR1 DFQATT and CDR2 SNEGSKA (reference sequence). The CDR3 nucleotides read TGCAGTGCTAGGAAGCGGGAGGGGCCCGGGAGTGAGCAGTTCTTC. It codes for CSARKREGPGSEQFF.

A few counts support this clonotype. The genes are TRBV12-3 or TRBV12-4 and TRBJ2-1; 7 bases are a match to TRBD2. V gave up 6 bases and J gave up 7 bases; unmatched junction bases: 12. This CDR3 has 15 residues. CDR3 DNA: TGTGCCAGCAGACCCGCCCCTGCGGGAGATAATGAGCAGTTCTTC. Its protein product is CASRPAPAGDNEQFF.

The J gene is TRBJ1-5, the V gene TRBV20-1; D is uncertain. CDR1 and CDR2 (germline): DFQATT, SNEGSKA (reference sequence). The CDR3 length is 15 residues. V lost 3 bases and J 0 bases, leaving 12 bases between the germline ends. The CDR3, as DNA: TGCAGTGCTAGTAAGGGCGGCCTTAGCAATCAGCCCCAGCATTTT. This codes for CSASKGGLSNQPQHF.

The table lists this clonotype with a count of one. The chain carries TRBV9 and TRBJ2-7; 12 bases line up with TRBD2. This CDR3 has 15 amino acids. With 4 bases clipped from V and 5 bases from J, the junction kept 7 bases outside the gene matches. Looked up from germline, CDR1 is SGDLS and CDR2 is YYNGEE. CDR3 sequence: CASSPPGLAGNEQYF. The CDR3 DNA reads TGTGCCAGCAGCCCCCCGGGACTAGCGGGCAACGAGCAGTACTTC.

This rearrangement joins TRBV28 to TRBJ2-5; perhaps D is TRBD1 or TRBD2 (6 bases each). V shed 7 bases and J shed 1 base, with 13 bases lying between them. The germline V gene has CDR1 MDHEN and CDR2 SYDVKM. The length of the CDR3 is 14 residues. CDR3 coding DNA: TGTGCCAGCAAGGGGGGATCCTCCCAAGAGACCCAGTACTTC. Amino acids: CASKGGSSQETQYF.

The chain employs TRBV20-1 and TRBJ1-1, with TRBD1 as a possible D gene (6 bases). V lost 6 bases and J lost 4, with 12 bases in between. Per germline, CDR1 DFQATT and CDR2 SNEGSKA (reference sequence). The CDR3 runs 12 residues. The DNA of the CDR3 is TGCAGTGCCCCAAGGGGGGTCACTGAAGCTTTCTTT. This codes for CSAPRGVTEAFF.

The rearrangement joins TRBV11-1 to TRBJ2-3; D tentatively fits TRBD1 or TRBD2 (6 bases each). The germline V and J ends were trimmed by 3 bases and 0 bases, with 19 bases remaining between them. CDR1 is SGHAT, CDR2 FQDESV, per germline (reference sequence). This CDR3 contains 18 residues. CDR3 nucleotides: TGTGCCAGCAGCTTGGCCCAGAGGGGGAGGCCTAGCACAGATACGCAGTATTTT. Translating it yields CASSLAQRGRPSTDTQYF.

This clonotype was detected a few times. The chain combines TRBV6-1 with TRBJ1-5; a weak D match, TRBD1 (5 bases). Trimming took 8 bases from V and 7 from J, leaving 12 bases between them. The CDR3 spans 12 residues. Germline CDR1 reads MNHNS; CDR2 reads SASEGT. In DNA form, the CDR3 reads TGTGCCAGCGCGCCAGGGCGCCAGCCCCAGCATTTT. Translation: CASAPGRQPQHF.

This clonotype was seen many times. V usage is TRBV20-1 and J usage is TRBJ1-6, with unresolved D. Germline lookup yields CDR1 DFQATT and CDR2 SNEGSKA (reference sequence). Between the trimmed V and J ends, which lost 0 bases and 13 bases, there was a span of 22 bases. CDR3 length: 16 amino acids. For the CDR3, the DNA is TGCAGTGCTAGAGATAGGGAGGGCAGGAGAATTCACCCCCTCCACTTT. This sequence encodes CSARDREGRRIHPLHF.

As DNA, the CDR3 is TGCAGCGTTTTCCCTGGACTAGCGGGAGGGGTCCAAGAGACCCAGTACTTC. The encoded protein is CSVFPGLAGGVQETQYF. The chain joins TRBV29-1 to TRBJ2-5, with 15 bases that match TRBD2. After removal of 5 bases from V and 1 base from J, the junction contained 8 bases not matched to a gene. Germline CDR1 is SQVTM and CDR2 is ANQGSEA. This CDR3 is built from 17 residues.